One T cell receptor (beta chain) is described in this entry. Its antigen remains unidentified. This record comes from a study of cytomegalovirus exposure and HLA in healthy donors. V was cut by 3 bases and J by 9 bases, with 11 bases left in between. CDR1 MDHEN and CDR2 SYDVKM come from the germline V gene. The CDR3 extends over 12 amino acids. Study results and limitations: Roughly uniform sequencing depth across donors was assumed, possibly incorrectly.

A multiplex PCR was run with 60 Vbeta primers and 13 Jbeta primers. Using immunoSEQ multiplex PCR, the repertoire was profiled, and TCRdb retains in-frame clones only, with some absent. The sample has roughly 170,000 clones, roughly 71% seen once. The chain combines TRBV28 with TRBJ2-5; tentative D call: TRBD2 (5 bases). The clonotype originates from a girl aged 10-17 years in good health and CMV-seronegative. The sequenced material came from PBMCs. The CDR3 loop is CASSLSLAAQYF. The CDR3, as DNA: TGTGCCAGCAGTTTGTCCCTAGCCGCCCAGTACTTC.